This TCR beta chain was identified during a study of shared clonotypes between healthy human individuals. Background on the study: Ranging from 18 to 49 in age, donors were a couple of women and three men.

V was shortened by 6 bases and J by 0 bases, with 11 bases between the two germline ends. Germline values: CDR1 MDHEN, CDR2 SYDVKM. The CDR3 consists of 14 residues. Authors' methods: Quality scores were absent from the junction-only immunoSEQ sequences, so filtering differed. Sequencing used immunoSEQ multiplex PCR; TCRdb keeps in-frame clones, though not all of them. The V and J calls and clone size come from that table; D and trimming were worked out from the DNA. This sample has 2 million to 2.5 million clones; under 95% occur once, and the top ten carry 0.3% to 0.4%. The split of CD4+ cells yielded CD45RA+ naive and CD45RA-negative memory subsets.

Specimen: naive CD4+ T cells from PBMCs. The sample's subset: CD45RA+ positively selected. This clonotype was sampled from a man aged 18 to 30 in good health. Some clones in this sample may be carry-over from other donors' samples. The gene calls are TRBV28 and TRBJ1-1, with a tentative D call TRBD1 (5 bases). The CDR3 DNA is TGTGCCAGCAGGATCCGACAGCTGAACACTGAAGCTTTCTTT. Translation: CASRIRQLNTEAFF.